The 17 T cell receptor beta chains presented below share a single source sample, sequenced in a study of OX40 agonist ivuxolimab in advanced cancers. Preparation of the library involved the immunoSEQ multiplex PCR assay. The table was pulled from immuneACCESS by TCRdb, which kept in-frame rearrangements only. Such tables lose some clones; where checked, under half of the loss comes from unresolved V genes, and the rest has no known cause. The sample table shows approximately 82,000 clones, and approximately 82% are seen once. The ten top clones hold approximately 0.9% of the sample. This material consisted of CD4+ or CD8+ T cells sorted from blood, taken in a trial of the OX40 agonist ivuxolimab. Receptors originate from an adult with an advanced solid tumor such as melanoma, head and neck, liver or kidney cancer.

J is TRBJ2-1 and V is TRBV9; 10 bases are shared with TRBD2. Trimming cost V 1 base and J 5 bases; bases outside gene matches: 9. The CDR3 sequence is 17 residues long. CDR1 is SGDLS and CDR2 is YYNGEE in the germline V gene. The CDR3 nucleotides read TGTGCCAGCAGCGTAATGGAGCGGGGGGGCATCCACAATGAGCAGTTCTTC. Residues: CASSVMERGGIHNEQFF.

V gene TRBV7-9 combines with J gene TRBJ2-5; TRBD2 agrees at 7 bases. Trimming removed 5 bases from V and 1 base from J; junction bases left unmatched: 10. This CDR3 is 16 amino acids long. Looked up from germline, CDR1 is SEHNR and CDR2 is FQNEAQ (reference sequence). The CDR3 bases are TGTGCCAGCAGCCGGAGGGGAGGGGTTGCCCAAGAGACCCAGTACTTC. The encoded protein is CASSRRGGVAQETQYF.

This sequence joins TRBV19 and TRBJ1-2, with 11 bases aligning to TRBD1. The CDR3 totals 16 residues. After removal of 7 bases from V and 2 bases from J, the junction contained 9 bases not matched to a gene. Germline assignment: CDR1 LNHDA and CDR2 SQIVND (reference sequence). CDR3 protein: CASNTGWTGGNYGYTF. As DNA, the CDR3 is TGTGCCAGTAATACGGGCTGGACAGGGGGCAACTATGGCTACACCTTC.

This chain links TRBV2 with TRBJ2-1, with 7 nucleotides matching TRBD1. This CDR3 is 16 amino acids long. Germline values: CDR1 SNHLY, CDR2 FYNNEI. J lost 4 bases, V lost 4 bases, and 10 bases had no gene match. The CDR3: CASSGSGDRVYNEQFF. The CDR3 region has the DNA TGTGCCAGCAGTGGTTCCGGAGACAGGGTATACAATGAGCAGTTCTTC.

The chain couples TRBV19 to TRBJ1-2; 8 nucleotides align to TRBD1. CDR1 is LNHDA, CDR2 SQIVND, per germline (reference sequence). Unmatched junction bases numbered 1, after V lost 3 bases and J lost 4 bases. The CDR3 length is 13 residues. This chain's CDR3 is CASSIGQGYGYTF. For the CDR3, the DNA is TGTGCCAGTAGTATTGGACAGGGCTATGGCTACACCTTC.

This clone was observed once. This chain joins TRBV11-2 and TRBJ1-2, with 8 bases lining up with TRBD1. Unmatched junction bases numbered 11, after V lost 5 bases and J lost 6 bases. This CDR3 region has 15 residues. Germline CDR1 and CDR2: SGHAT and FQNNGV. CDR3 nucleotides: TGTGCCAGCAGCCCTAGCGGACAGGGAGGCGATGGCTACACCTTC. Amino acid sequence: CASSPSGQGGDGYTF.

The gene calls are TRBV4-2 and TRBJ2-2; the match to TRBD2 covers 11 bases. The CDR3 spans 19 residues. Germline V gene lookup returns CDR1 LGHNA and CDR2 YNFKEQ. The ends lost 4 bases at V and 0 bases at J; junction bases unmatched: 10. CDR3 protein: CASSPRLTSGDTNTGELFF. CDR3 DNA: TGTGCCAGCAGCCCCCGACTGACTAGCGGGGACACGAACACCGGGGAGCTGTTTTTT.

This chain uses TRBV30 with TRBJ1-1; weak D call: TRBD1 (6 bases). The CDR3 has 12 residues. Germline lookup yields CDR1 GTSNPN and CDR2 SVGIG (reference sequence). Trimming cost V 3 bases and J 1 base, with 6 bases left between them. The chain's CDR3 is CAWRGANTEAFF. As DNA, the CDR3 is TGTGCCTGGAGGGGGGCGAACACTGAAGCTTTCTTT.

Of note for this clone: The same CDR3 arises from other DNA sequences in this sample as well. The rearrangement links TRBV10-3 to TRBJ1-1; D is unresolved. Germline values: CDR1 ENHRY, CDR2 SYGVKD. CDR3 length equals 11 residues. Deletions cut 2 bases from V and 6 bases from J, with 4 bases between. The CDR3 here is CAISEGPEAFF. In DNA, the CDR3 is TGTGCCATCAGTGAGGGGCCTGAAGCTTTCTTT.

This clone was seen once. This chain connects TRBV28 to TRBJ2-5; 12 bases are shared with TRBD2. V trimming: 4 bases; J trimming: 7 bases; junction bases outside the gene matches: 10. The CDR3 length is 16 residues. CDR1 and CDR2 from the germline V gene are MDHEN and SYDVKM. CDR3 amino acids: CASSWTSGARDGTQYF. CDR3 bases: TGTGCCAGCAGTTGGACTAGCGGGGCCAGAGACGGGACCCAGTACTTC.

In DNA, the CDR3 is TGTGCCAGCAGTTACTCATACAGTGATAGCTCCTACGAGCAGTACTTC. Amino acids: CASSYSYSDSSYEQYF. V and J are TRBV6-5 and TRBJ2-7; D unresolved. CDR1 is MNHEY and CDR2 is SVGAGI in the germline V gene. The CDR3 loop spans 16 amino acids. V lost 0 bases and J lost 0, with 12 bases in between.

The rearrangement links TRBV2 to TRBJ1-4, with D uncertain. V was clipped by 2 bases and J by 5 bases, with 9 bases between them. CDR3 length: 14 amino acids. Germline V lookup: CDR1 SNHLY, CDR2 FYNNEI. In nucleotides, the CDR3 is TGTGCCAGCAGTGAATTTCGGGTAAATGAAAAACTGTTTTTT. As protein: CASSEFRVNEKLFF. The full variable domain, with the rest looked up from reference TRBV2 and TRBJ1-4, is EPEVTQTPSHQVTQMGQEVILRCVPISNHLYFYWYRQILGQKVEFLVSFYNNEISEKSEIFDDQFSVERPDGSNFTLKIRSTKLEDSAMYFCASSEFRVNEKLFFGSGTQLSVL.

The sample holds a few counts of this clone. The chain carries TRBV18 and TRBJ2-7; D might be TRBD1 or TRBD2, each matching 6 bases. Germline V gene sequence: CDR1 KGHSH, CDR2 LQKENI. The CDR3 has 15 amino acids. V was clipped by 3 bases and J by 0 bases, with 12 bases between them. The CDR3 here is CASSPEGGSSYEQYF. In DNA, the CDR3 is TGTGCCAGCTCACCCGAGGGGGGTAGCTCCTACGAGCAGTACTTC. The variable domain in full, completed from reference TRBV18 and TRBJ2-7, reads NAGVMQNPRHLVRRRGQEARLRCSPMKGHSHVYWYRQLPEEGLKFMVYLQKENIIDESGMPKERFSAEFPKEGPSILRIQQVVRGDSAAYFCASSPEGGSSYEQYFGPGTRLTVT.

The CDR3 loop reads CASSQGTEGEAFF. The CDR3 DNA sequence: TGTGCCAGCTCACAAGGGACAGAGGGTGAAGCTTTCTTT. V gene TRBV18 combines with J gene TRBJ1-1; TRBD1 agrees at 7 bases. V dropped 4 bases and J dropped 7; count of bases not matched to a gene: 6. The CDR3 is made up of 13 amino acids. Germline V gene sequence: CDR1 KGHSH, CDR2 LQKENI.

The chain uses TRBV4-2 and TRBJ1-1; TRBD1 matches at 9 bases. The germline V gene has CDR1 LGHNA and CDR2 YNFKEQ. J lost 4 bases, V lost 5 bases, and 11 bases had no gene match. CDR3 size: 16 residues. This chain's CDR3 is CASSVRDRDLGTEAFF. DNA for the CDR3: TGTGCCAGCAGCGTCCGGGACAGGGATTTAGGCACTGAAGCTTTCTTT.

This CDR3 reads CSVMRTEPGGTQYF. For the CDR3, the DNA is TGCAGCGTTATGCGTACTGAGCCAGGGGGGACTCAGTACTTC. This rearrangement joins TRBV29-1 to TRBJ2-4; D perhaps matches TRBD1 (7 bases). Deletions cut 5 bases from V and 12 bases from J, with 23 bases between. Germline V gene lookup returns CDR1 SQVTM and CDR2 ANQGSEA. This CDR3 region has 14 residues.

This clone has only a few counts. The J gene is TRBJ1-2, the V gene TRBV5-6; D uncertain. The germline V gene encodes CDR1 SGHDT and CDR2 YYEEEE. Trimming left V 0 bases short and J 4 bases short, with 10 bases between. The CDR3 runs to 14 residues. The DNA for the CDR3 is TGTGCCAGCAGCTTGGATAAGTTAATCTATGGCTACACCTTC. This translates into CASSLDKLIYGYTF.